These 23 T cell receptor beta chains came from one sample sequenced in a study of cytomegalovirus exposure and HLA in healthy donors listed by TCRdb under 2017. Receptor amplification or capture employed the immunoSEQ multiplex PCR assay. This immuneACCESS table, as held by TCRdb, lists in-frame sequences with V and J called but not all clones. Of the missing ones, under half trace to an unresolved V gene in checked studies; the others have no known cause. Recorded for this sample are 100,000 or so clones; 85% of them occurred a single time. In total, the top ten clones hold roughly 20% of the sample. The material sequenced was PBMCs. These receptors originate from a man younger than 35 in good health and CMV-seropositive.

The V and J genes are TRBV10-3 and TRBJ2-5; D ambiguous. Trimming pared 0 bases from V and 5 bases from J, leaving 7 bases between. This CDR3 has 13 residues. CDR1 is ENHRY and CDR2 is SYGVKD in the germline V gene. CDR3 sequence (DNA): TGTGCCATCAGTGAGTCCTCCTCTGAGACCCAGTACTTC. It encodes CAISESSSETQYF.

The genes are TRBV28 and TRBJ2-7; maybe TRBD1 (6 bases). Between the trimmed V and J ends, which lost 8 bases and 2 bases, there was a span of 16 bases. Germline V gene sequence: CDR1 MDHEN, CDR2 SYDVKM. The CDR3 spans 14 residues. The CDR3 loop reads CASGRAGAAYEQYF. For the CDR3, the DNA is TGTGCCAGCGGAAGGGCAGGGGCGGCCTACGAGCAGTACTTC.

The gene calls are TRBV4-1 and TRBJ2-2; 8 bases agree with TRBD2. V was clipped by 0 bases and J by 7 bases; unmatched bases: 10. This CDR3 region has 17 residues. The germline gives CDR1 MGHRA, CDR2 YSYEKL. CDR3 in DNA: TGCGCCAGCAGCCAAGATCGGAGAGCGGGAGCGGGCGGGGAGCTGTTTTTT. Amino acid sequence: CASSQDRRAGAGGELFF.

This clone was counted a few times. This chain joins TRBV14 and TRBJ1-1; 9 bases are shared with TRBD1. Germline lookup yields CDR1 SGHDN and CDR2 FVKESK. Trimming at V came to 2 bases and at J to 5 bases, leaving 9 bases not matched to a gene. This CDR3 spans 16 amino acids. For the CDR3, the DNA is TGTGCCAGCAGCCAACTGACAGGGGGATTTCCGACTGAAGCTTTCTTT. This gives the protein CASSQLTGGFPTEAFF.

CDR3 sequence: CASSHPGILTGRVEAFF. CDR3 nucleotide sequence: TGCGCCAGCAGCCATCCCGGTATCTTAACGGGGAGGGTTGAAGCTTTCTTT. V gene TRBV4-1 combines with J gene TRBJ1-1; D is ambiguous. This CDR3 contains 17 residues. V was clipped by 3 bases and J by 7 bases, with 24 bases between them. Germline loops: CDR1 MGHRA, CDR2 YSYEKL.

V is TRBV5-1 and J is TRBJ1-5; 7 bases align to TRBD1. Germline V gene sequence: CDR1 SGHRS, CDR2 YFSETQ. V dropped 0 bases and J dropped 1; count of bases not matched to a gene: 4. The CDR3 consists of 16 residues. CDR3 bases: TGCGCCAGCAGCTTGGGGGGGACAGTAAGCAATCAGCCCCAGCATTTT. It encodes CASSLGGTVSNQPQHF.

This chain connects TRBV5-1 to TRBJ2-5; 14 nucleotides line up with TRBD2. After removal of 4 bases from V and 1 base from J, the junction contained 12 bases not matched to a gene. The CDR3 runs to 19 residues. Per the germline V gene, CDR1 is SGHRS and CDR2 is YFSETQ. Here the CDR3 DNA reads TGCGCCAGCAGCCCACCGGGACTAGCGGGAGAAGGACCCCAAGAGACCCAGTACTTC. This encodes CASSPPGLAGEGPQETQYF.

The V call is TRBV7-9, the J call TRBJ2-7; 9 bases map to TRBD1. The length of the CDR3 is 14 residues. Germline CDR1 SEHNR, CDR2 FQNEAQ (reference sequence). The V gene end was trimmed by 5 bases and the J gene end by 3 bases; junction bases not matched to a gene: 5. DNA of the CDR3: TGTGCCAGCAGCAATACGGACAGGGGCTACGAGCAGTACGTC. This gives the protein CASSNTDRGYEQYV.

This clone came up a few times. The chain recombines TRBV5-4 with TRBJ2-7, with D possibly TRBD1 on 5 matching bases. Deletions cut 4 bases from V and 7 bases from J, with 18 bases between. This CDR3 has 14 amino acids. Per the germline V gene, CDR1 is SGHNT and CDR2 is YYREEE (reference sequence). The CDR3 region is CASSRQGFDGEQYF. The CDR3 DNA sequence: TGTGCCAGCAGCCGCCAGGGTTTTGATGGGGAGCAGTACTTC.

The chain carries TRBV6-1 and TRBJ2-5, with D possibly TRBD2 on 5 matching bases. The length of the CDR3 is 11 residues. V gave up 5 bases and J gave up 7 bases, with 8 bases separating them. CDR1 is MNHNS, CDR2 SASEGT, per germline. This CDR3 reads CASSYGGTQYF. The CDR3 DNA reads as TGTGCCAGCAGTTACGGAGGGACCCAGTACTTC.

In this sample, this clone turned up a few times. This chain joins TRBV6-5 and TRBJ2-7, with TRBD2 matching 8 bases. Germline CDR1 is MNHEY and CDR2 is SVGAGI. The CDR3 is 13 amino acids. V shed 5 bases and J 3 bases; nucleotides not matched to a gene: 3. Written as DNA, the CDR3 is TGTGCCAGCAGTCGGGGGGGGCTCTACGAGCAGTACTTC. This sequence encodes CASSRGGLYEQYF.

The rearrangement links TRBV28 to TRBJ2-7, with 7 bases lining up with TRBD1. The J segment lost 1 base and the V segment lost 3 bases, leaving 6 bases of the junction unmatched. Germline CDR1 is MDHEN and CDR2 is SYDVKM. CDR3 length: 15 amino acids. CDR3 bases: TGTGCCAGCAGTTTCCAGTCGACAGGGTCCTACGAGCAGTACGTC. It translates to CASSFQSTGSYEQYV.

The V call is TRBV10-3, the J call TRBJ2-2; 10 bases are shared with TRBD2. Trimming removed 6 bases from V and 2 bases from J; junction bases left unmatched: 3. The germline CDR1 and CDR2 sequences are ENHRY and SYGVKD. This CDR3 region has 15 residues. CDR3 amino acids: CAISRLAGNTGELFF. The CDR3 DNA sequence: TGTGCCATCAGCAGACTAGCGGGTAACACCGGGGAGCTGTTTTTT.

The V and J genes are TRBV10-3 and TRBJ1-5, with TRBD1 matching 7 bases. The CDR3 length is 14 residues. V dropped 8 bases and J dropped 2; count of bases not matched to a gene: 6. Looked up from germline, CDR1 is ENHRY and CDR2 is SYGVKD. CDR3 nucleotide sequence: TGTGCCATCGGGGTAGACAGGGGCAATCAGCCCCAGCATTTT. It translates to CAIGVDRGNQPQHF.

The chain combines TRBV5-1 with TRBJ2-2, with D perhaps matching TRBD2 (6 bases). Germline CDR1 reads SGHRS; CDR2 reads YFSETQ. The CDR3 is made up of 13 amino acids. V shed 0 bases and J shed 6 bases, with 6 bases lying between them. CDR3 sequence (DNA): TGCGCCAGCAGCTTGGGGGGGGCCGGGGAGCTGTTTTTT. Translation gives CASSLGGAGELFF.

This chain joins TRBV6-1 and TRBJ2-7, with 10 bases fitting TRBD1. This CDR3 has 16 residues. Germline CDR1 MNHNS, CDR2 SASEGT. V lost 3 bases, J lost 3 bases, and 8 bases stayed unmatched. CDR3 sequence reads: CASSEPGQGTLYEQYV. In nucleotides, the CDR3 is TGTGCCAGCAGTGAGCCGGGACAGGGGACCCTCTACGAGCAGTACGTC.

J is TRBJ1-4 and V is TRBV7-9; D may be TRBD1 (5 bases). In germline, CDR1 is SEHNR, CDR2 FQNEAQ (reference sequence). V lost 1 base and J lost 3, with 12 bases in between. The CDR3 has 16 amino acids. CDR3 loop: CASSLDGRVANEKLFF. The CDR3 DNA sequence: TGTGCCAGCAGCTTAGACGGCAGGGTAGCTAATGAAAAACTGTTTTTT.

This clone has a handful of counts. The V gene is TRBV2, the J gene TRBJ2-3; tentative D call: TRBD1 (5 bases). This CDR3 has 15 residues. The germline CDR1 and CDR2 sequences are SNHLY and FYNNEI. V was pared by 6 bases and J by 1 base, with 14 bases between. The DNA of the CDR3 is TGTGCCAGCAGGCCAAAAGGGGCACGCACAGATACGCAGTATTTT. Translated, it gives CASRPKGARTDTQYF. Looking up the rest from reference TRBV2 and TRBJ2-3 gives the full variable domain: EPEVTQTPSHQVTQMGQEVILRCVPISNHLYFYWYRQILGQKVEFLVSFYNNEISEKSEIFDDQFSVERPDGSNFTLKIRSTKLEDSAMYFCASRPKGARTDTQYFGPGTRLTVL.

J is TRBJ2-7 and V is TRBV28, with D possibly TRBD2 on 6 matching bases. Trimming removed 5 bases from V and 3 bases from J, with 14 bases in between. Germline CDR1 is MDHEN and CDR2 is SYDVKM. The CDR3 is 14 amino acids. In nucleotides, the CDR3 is TGTGCCAGCAGTGCTACGGGACTTTACTACGAGCAGTACTTC. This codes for CASSATGLYYEQYF.

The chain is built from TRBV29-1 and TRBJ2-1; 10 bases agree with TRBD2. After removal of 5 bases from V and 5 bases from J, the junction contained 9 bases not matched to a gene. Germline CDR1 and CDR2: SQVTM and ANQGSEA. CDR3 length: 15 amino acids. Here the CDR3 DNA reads TGCAGCGTTACTAGCGGGGTCCGGTGGAACAATGAGCAGTTCTTC. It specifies CSVTSGVRWNNEQFF.

This CDR3 reads CASSEPVRARGGWQPQHF. Here the CDR3 DNA reads TGTGCCAGCAGTGAACCGGTCCGGGCCCGGGGAGGTTGGCAGCCCCAGCATTTT. The V and J genes are TRBV6-1 and TRBJ1-5; D gene ambiguous. Deletions cut 2 bases from V and 7 bases from J, with 24 bases between. This CDR3 has 18 amino acids. In germline, CDR1 is MNHNS, CDR2 SASEGT.

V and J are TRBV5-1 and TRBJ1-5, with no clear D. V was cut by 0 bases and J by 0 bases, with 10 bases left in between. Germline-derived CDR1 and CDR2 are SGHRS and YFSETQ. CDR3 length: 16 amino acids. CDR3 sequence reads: CASSLAADHSNQPQHF. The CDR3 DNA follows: TGCGCCAGCAGCTTGGCTGCGGATCATAGCAATCAGCCCCAGCATTTT.

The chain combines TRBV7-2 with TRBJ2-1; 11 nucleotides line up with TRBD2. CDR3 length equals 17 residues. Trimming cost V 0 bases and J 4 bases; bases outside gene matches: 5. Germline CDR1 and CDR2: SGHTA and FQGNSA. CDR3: CASSLAWGTSGYNEQFF. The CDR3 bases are TGTGCCAGCAGCTTAGCGTGGGGGACTAGCGGATACAATGAGCAGTTCTTC. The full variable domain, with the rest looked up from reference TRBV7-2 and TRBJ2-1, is GAGVSQSPSNKVTEKGKDVELRCDPISGHTALYWYRQSLGQGLEFLIYFQGNSAPDKSGLPSDRFSAERTGGSVSTLTIQRTQQEDSAVYLCASSLAWGTSGYNEQFFGPGTRLTVL.